This T cell receptor (beta chain) originates from a study of CD8 T cells in Susac syndrome. An amount of RNA that ranged from roughly 0.5 to 1 ug was reverse transcribed with random hexamers. One entry per CDR3 protein, called by TCRdb with MiXCR from the immunoSEQ multiplex PCR reads. The table lists about 210,000 distinct CDR3 sequences, about 96% of them singletons, with roughly 0.09% in the top ten. After removal of 1 base from V and 6 bases from J, the junction contained 5 bases not matched to a gene. Germline V gene data show CDR1 as DFQATT and CDR2 as SNEGSKA (reference sequence). This CDR3 comprises 14 residues.

What was sequenced was CD4+ T cells from PBMCs. The genes are TRBV20-1 and TRBJ1-5; 8 positions match TRBD1. The source is a human donor with multiple sclerosis. The CDR3 sequence: CSARASGGSQPQHF. CDR3 DNA sequence: TGCAGTGCTAGAGCGTCAGGGGGCAGTCAGCCCCAGCATTTT.